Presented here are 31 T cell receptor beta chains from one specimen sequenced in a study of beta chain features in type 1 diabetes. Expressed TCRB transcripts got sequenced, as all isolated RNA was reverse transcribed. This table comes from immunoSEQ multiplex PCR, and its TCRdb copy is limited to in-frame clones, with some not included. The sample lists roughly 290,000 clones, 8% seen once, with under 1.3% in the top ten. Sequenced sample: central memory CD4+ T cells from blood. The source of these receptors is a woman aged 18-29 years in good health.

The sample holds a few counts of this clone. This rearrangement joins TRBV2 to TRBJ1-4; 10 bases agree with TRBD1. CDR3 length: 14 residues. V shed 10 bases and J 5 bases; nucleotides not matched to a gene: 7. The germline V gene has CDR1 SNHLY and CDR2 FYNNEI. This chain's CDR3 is CATKRTGGNEKLFF. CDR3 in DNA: TGTGCCACGAAACGGACAGGGGGAAATGAAAAACTGTTTTTT. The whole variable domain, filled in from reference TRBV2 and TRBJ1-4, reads EPEVTQTPSHQVTQMGQEVILRCVPISNHLYFYWYRQILGQKVEFLVSFYNNEISEKSEIFDDQFSVERPDGSNFTLKIRSTKLEDSAMYFCATKRTGGNEKLFFGSGTQLSVL.

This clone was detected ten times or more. This chain's CDR3 is CASSGGLRPYNEQFF. Here the CDR3 DNA reads TGTGCCAGCAGTGGGGGACTTCGTCCCTACAATGAGCAGTTCTTC. This chain connects TRBV2 to TRBJ2-1; possible D gene TRBD2, 6 bases. V was trimmed by 4 bases and J by 2 bases, leaving 12 bases between them. From germline, CDR1 is SNHLY and CDR2 FYNNEI. This CDR3 is 15 amino acids long.

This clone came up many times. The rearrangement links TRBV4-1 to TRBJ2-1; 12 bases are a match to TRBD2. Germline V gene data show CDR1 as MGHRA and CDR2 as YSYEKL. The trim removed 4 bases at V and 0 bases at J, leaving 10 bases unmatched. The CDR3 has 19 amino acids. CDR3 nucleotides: TGCGCCAGCAGCCGAGGACTAGCGGGGTTCAGAAGCTCCTACAATGAGCAGTTCTTC. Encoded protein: CASSRGLAGFRSSYNEQFF.

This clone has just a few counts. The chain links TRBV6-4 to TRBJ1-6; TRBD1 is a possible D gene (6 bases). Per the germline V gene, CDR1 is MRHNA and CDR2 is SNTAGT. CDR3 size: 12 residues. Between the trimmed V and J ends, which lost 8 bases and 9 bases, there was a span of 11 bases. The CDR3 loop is CASQGRGSPLHF. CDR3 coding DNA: TGTGCCAGCCAGGGGAGAGGTTCACCCCTCCACTTT.

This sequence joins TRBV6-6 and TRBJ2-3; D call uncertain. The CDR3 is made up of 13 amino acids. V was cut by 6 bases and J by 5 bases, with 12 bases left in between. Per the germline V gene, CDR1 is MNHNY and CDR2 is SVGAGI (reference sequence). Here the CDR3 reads CASSSGPRDTQYF. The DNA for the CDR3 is TGTGCCAGCAGCTCCGGACCCCGAGATACGCAGTATTTT.

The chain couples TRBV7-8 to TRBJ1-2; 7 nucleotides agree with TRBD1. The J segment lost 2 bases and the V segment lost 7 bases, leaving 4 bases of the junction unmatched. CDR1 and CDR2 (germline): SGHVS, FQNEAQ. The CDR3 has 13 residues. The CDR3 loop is CASTMTGNYGYTF. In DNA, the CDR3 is TGTGCCAGCACCATGACAGGGAACTATGGCTACACCTTC.

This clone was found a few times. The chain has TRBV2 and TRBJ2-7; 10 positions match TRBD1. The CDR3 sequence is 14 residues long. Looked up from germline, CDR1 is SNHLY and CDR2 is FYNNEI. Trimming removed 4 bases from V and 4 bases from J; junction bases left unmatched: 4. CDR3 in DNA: TGTGCCAGCAGTGGACAGGGGGCAGGGTACGAGCAGTACTTC. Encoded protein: CASSGQGAGYEQYF. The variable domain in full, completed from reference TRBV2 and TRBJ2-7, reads EPEVTQTPSHQVTQMGQEVILRCVPISNHLYFYWYRQILGQKVEFLVSFYNNEISEKSEIFDDQFSVERPDGSNFTLKIRSTKLEDSAMYFCASSGQGAGYEQYFGPGTRLTVT.

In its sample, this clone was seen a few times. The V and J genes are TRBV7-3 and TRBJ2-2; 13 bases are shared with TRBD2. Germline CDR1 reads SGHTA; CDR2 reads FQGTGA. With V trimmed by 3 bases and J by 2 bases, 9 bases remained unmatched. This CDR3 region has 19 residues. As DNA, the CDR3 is TGTGCCAGCAGCTTCCAACCGGGACTAGCGGGGACTAACACCGGGGAGCTGTTTTTT. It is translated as CASSFQPGLAGTNTGELFF.

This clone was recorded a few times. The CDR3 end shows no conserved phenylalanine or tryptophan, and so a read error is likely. The CDR3 region is CASSLYTEQYL. CDR3 DNA sequence: TGTGCCAGCAGCTTATACACCGAGCAGTACCTC. The V call is TRBV7-9, the J call TRBJ2-7; D unresolved. V lost 2 bases and J lost 6, with 5 bases in between. The length of the CDR3 is 11 residues. Germline V gene sequence: CDR1 SEHNR, CDR2 FQNEAQ (reference sequence).

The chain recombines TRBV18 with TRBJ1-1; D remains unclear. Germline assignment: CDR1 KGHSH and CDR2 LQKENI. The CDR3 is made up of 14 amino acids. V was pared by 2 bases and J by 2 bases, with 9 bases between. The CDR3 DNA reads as TGTGCCAGCTCACCAGGTACAGTTAACACTGAAGCTTTCTTT. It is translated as CASSPGTVNTEAFF.

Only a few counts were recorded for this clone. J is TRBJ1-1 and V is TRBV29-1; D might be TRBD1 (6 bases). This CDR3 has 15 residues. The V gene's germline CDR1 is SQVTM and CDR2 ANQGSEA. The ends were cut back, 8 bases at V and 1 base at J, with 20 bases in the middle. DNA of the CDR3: TGCAGCATATCCCCTGACAGGTTACGGAACACTGAAGCTTTCTTT. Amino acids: CSISPDRLRNTEAFF.

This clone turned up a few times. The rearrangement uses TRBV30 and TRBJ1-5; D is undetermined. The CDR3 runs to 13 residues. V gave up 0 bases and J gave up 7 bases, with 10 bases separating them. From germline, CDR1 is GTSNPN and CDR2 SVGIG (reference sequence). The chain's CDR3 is CAWSVAGSQPQHF. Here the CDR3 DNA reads TGTGCCTGGAGTGTGGCAGGTAGCCAGCCCCAGCATTTT.

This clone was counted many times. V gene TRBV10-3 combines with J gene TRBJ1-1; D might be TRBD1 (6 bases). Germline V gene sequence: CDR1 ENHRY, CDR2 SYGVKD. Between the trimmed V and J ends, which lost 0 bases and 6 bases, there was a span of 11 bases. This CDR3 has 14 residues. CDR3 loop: CAISESGGPAEAFF. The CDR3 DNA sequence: TGTGCCATCAGTGAGTCGGGGGGGCCCGCTGAAGCTTTCTTT.

The CDR3 reads CASSSGQGLGYTQYF. DNA for the CDR3: TGTGCCAGCAGCTCCGGACAGGGGCTTGGTTATACGCAGTATTTT. The V call is TRBV21-1, the J call TRBJ2-3; TRBD1 is the table's D call, not checked against the DNA. TRBV21-1 is a documented pseudogene. The CDR3 is 15 amino acids.

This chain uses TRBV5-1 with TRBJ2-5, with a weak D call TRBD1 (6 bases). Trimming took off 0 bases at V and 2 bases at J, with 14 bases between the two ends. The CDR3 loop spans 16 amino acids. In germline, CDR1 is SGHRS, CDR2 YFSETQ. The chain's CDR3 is CASSLGTGTNQETQYF. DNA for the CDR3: TGCGCCAGCAGCTTGGGGACCGGGACAAATCAAGAGACCCAGTACTTC.

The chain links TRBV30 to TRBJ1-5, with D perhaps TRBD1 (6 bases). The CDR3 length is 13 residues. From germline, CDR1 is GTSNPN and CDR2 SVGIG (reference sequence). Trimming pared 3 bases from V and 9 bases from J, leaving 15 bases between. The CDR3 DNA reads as TGTGCCTGGAGCCTGGGGGGGCCGGGGCCCCAGCATTTT. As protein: CAWSLGGPGPQHF.

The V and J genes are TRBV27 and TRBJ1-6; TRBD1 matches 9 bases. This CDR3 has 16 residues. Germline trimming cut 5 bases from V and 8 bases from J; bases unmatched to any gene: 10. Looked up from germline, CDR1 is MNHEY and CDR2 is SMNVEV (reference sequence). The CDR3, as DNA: TGTGCCAGCAGTAAACTCGGACAGGGGAATTATTCACCCCTCCACTTT. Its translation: CASSKLGQGNYSPLHF.

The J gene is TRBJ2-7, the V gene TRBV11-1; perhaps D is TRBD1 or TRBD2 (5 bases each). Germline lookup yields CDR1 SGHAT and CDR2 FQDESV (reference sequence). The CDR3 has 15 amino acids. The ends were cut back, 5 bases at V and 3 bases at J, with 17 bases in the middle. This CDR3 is CASSAGTPGDYEQYV. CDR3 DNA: TGTGCCAGCAGCGCCGGGACCCCCGGTGACTACGAGCAGTACGTC.

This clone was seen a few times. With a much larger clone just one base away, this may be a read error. The CDR3 sequence: CASSLGDTQYF. The CDR3 DNA follows: TGTGCCAGCAGTTTGGGGGATACGCAGTATTTT. The chain uses TRBV27 and TRBJ2-3, with D uncertain. CDR1 is MNHEY, CDR2 SMNVEV, per germline (reference sequence). Trimming left V 3 bases short and J 6 bases short, with 4 bases between. CDR3 length equals 11 residues.

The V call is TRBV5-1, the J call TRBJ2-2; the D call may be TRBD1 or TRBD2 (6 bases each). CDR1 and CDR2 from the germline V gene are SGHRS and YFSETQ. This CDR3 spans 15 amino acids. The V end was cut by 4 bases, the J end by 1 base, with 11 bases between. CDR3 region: CASSRGTLNTGELFF. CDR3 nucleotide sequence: TGCGCCAGCAGCCGGGGGACACTGAACACCGGGGAGCTGTTTTTT.

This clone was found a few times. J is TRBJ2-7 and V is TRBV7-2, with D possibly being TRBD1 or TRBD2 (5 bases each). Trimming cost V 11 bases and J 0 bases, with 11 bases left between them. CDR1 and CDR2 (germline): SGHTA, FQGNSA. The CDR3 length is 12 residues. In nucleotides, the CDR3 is TGTGCCGGGGGTGGGAGCTCCTACGAGCAGTACTTC. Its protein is CAGGGSSYEQYF.

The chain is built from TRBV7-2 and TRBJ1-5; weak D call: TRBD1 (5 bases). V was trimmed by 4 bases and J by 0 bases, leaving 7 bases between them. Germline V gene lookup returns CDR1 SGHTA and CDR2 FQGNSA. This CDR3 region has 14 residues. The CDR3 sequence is CASSSQGSNQPQHF. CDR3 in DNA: TGTGCCAGCAGCTCTCAGGGTAGCAATCAGCCCCAGCATTTT. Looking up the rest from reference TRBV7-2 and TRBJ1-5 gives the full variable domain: GAGVSQSPSNKVTEKGKDVELRCDPISGHTALYWYRQSLGQGLEFLIYFQGNSAPDKSGLPSDRFSAERTGGSVSTLTIQRTQQEDSAVYLCASSSQGSNQPQHFGDGTRLSIL.

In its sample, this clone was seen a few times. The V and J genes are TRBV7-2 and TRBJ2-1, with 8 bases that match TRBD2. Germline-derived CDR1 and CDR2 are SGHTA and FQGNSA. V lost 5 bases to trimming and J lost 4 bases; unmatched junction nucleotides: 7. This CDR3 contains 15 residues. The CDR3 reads CASSQKPSGYNEQFF. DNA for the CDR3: TGTGCCAGCAGCCAAAAGCCTAGCGGGTACAATGAGCAGTTCTTC.

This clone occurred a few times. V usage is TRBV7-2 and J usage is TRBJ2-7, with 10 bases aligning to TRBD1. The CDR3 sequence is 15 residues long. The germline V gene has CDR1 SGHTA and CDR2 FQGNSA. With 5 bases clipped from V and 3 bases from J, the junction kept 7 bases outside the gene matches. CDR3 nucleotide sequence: TGTGCCAGCAGCAGGGACAGGGGAACAGGCTACGAGCAGTACTTC. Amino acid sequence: CASSRDRGTGYEQYF.

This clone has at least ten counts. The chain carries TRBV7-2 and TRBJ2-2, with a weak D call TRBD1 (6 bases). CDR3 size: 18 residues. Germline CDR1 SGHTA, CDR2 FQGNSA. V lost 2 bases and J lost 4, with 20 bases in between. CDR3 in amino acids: CASSLRIQGPLFTGELFF. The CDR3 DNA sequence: TGTGCCAGCAGCTTAAGGATACAGGGACCTTTGTTCACCGGGGAGCTGTTTTTT.

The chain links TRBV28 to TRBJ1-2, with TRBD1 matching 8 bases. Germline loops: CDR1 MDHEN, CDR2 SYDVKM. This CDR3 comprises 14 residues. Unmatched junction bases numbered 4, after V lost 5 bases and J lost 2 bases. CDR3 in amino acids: CASSERTGNYGYTF. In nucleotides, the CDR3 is TGTGCCAGCAGTGAGAGGACAGGGAACTATGGCTACACCTTC.

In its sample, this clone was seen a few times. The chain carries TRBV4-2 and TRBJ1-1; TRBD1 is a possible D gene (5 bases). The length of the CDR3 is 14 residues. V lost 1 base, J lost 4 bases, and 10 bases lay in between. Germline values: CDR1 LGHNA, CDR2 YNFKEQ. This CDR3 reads CASSQVGDSTEAFF. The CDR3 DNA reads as TGTGCCAGCAGCCAAGTTGGGGACTCCACTGAAGCTTTCTTT.

The CDR3 reads CASPPGAAREQFF. CDR3 DNA sequence: TGTGCCAGCCCGCCGGGGGCCGCACGGGAGCAGTTCTTC. The V gene is TRBV2, the J gene TRBJ2-1; D is tentatively TRBD1 or TRBD2 (6 bases each). The CDR3 is 13 residues long. V was trimmed by 8 bases and J by 10 bases, leaving 18 bases between them. Germline CDR1 reads SNHLY; CDR2 reads FYNNEI.

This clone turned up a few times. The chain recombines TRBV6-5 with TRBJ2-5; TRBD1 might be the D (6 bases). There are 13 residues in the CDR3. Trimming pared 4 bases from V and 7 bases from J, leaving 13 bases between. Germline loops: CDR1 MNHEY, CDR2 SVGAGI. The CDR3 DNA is TGTGCCAGCAGTTTCCAGGACAGAGGGACCCAGTACTTC. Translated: CASSFQDRGTQYF.

The CDR3 loop reads CASSLAGGLKTQYF. The CDR3 nucleotides read TGTGCCAGCAGCTTAGCGGGGGGGCTTAAGACCCAGTACTTC. The rearrangement links TRBV7-2 to TRBJ2-5; perhaps TRBD2 as D (7 bases). CDR1 and CDR2 from the germline V gene are SGHTA and FQGNSA. The CDR3 is made up of 14 amino acids. Trimming shortened V by 0 bases and J by 6 bases, and 11 bases separated the two germline ends.

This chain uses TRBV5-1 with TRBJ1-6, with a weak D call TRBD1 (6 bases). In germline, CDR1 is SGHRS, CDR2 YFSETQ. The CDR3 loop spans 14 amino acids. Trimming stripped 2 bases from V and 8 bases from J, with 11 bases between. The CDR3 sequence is CASSLDRMDSPLHF. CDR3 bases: TGCGCCAGCAGCTTAGACAGGATGGATTCACCCCTCCACTTT.